This T cell receptor (beta chain) was recovered during a study of CD8+CD57+ T cells in acquired aplastic anemia. Notes on the study in general: Researchers report that twenty-nine CD8+ CDR3 sequences appeared in both patients and controls. Patient and control CD8+ Simpson's diversity was not significantly different.

CDR1 SGHRS and CDR2 YFSETQ come from the germline V gene. CDR3 length equals 13 residues. Trimming removed 3 bases at V and 2 bases at J, with 9 bases between. A note on this clonotype: The antigen is undetermined.

Genomic DNA served as template for TCR beta VDJ and CDR3 profiling. TCRdb independently ran MiXCR on the reads; one entry per CDR3 protein. The sample has approximately 190,000 distinct CDR3 sequences, approximately 48% seen once; the top ten hold approximately 9.7%. All patients picked for sequencing had shown, by flow cytometry, an expansion of CD8+CD57+ cells. Among the patients, all had severe acquired aplastic anemia. The chain recombines TRBV5-1 with TRBJ2-7; no definite D call. Sequenced material: sorted CD4+, CD8+, or CD8+CD57+ T cells (not recorded which) from PBMCs. The sequence was collected from a human donor with aplastic anemia. CDR3 sequence: CASSSLTPYEQYF. The DNA for the CDR3 is TGCGCCAGCAGCTCTCTGACCCCCTACGAGCAGTACTTC.